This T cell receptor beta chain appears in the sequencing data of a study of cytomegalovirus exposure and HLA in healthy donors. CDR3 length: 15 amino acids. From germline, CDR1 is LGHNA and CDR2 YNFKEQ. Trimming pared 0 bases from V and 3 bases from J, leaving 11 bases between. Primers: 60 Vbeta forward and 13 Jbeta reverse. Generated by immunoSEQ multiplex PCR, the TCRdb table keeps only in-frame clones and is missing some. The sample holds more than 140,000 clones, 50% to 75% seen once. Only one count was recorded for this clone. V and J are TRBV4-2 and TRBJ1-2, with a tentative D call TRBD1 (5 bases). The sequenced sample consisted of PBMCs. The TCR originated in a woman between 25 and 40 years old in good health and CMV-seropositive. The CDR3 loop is CASSQDYGRDYGYTF. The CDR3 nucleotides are TGTGCCAGCAGCCAAGATTATGGCAGGGACTATGGCTACACCTTC.